The next 18 T cell receptor beta chains were all read from a single sample in a study of T-cell reconstitution after alpha-beta-depleted transplantation in children. For TCRbeta, the library was prepared with unique molecular identifiers. Via MiXCR, TCRdb re-called the PCR reads, giving one row per CDR3 protein. Seen here are roughly 100,000 distinct CDR3 sequences, around 6% observed once, and the top ten hold roughly 5.5%. The sample was PBMCs, mostly from graft donor cells, taken 60 days after TCRalphabeta/CD19-depleted stem cell transplant. These receptors were taken from a female patient between 2 and 15 years old who had a stem cell transplant for Fanconi anemia, so the T cells may come from the graft donor.

The chain links TRBV7-9 to TRBJ2-2; D assignment may be TRBD1 or TRBD2 (6 bases each). V lost 2 bases, J lost 6 bases, and 16 bases lay in between. Germline V gene lookup returns CDR1 SEHNR and CDR2 FQNEAQ (reference sequence). This CDR3 spans 16 amino acids. CDR3 DNA: TGTGCCAGCAGCTTATTAGCCGGGGGCCACTCCGGGGAGCTGTTTTTT. Protein product: CASSLLAGGHSGELFF.

This clonotype appeared many times. The rearrangement uses TRBV28 and TRBJ2-7, with 8 positions matching TRBD1. From germline, CDR1 is MDHEN and CDR2 SYDVKM. This CDR3 is 17 amino acids long. V lost 0 bases to trimming and J lost 3 bases; unmatched junction nucleotides: 10. CDR3: CASSLWIGTGSFYEQYF. The CDR3 nucleotides are TGTGCCAGCAGTTTATGGATTGGGACAGGCTCGTTCTACGAGCAGTACTTC.

V and J are TRBV11-2 and TRBJ2-1, with D possibly matching TRBD2 (6 bases). Trimming pared 5 bases from V and 0 bases from J, leaving 14 bases between. Looked up from germline, CDR1 is SGHAT and CDR2 is FQNNGV. The CDR3 is 16 residues long. The CDR3 loop reads CASSPTSLGSYNEQFF. DNA for the CDR3: TGTGCCAGCAGCCCAACTAGCTTGGGCTCCTACAATGAGCAGTTCTTC.

This clonotype was seen more than once but under ten times. The V call is TRBV29-1, the J call TRBJ2-7; 8 bases match TRBD1. CDR1 is SQVTM and CDR2 is ANQGSEA in the germline V gene. Trimming cost V 4 bases and J 2 bases; bases outside gene matches: 10. This CDR3 is 15 amino acids long. CDR3: CSVVGQGVTPYEQYF. The CDR3 bases are TGCAGCGTTGTCGGACAGGGAGTAACCCCCTACGAGCAGTACTTC.

The sample holds a few counts of this clonotype. The V gene is TRBV28, the J gene TRBJ2-1; TRBD2 agrees at 8 bases. This CDR3 has 15 amino acids. Germline V gene data show CDR1 as MDHEN and CDR2 as SYDVKM. Trimming at V came to 3 bases and at J to 3 bases, leaving 4 bases not matched to a gene. The CDR3 region has the DNA TGTGCCAGCAGTTTCGGGGGGGGGCACTACAATGAGCAGTTCTTC. Its protein product is CASSFGGGHYNEQFF.

This clonotype came up many times. The chain has TRBV28 and TRBJ1-1, with a possible D match to TRBD1 (5 bases). With 1 base removed from V and 3 bases from J, the gap between germline ends came to 9 bases. Germline V lookup: CDR1 MDHEN, CDR2 SYDVKM. CDR3 size: 14 residues. The CDR3 region is CASSLYWGDTEAFF. CDR3 DNA: TGTGCCAGCAGTTTATATTGGGGGGACACTGAAGCTTTCTTT.

This clonotype was recorded at least ten times. The chain uses TRBV20-1 and TRBJ2-1, with a weak D call TRBD2 (6 bases). The length of the CDR3 is 15 residues. The germline V gene encodes CDR1 DFQATT and CDR2 SNEGSKA (reference sequence). With 2 bases removed from V and 3 bases from J, the gap between germline ends came to 14 bases. The CDR3 DNA reads as TGCAGTGCTAGACGAACGGGGGATAGCTACAATGAGCAGTTCTTC. Translating it yields CSARRTGDSYNEQFF.

In its sample, this clonotype was seen many times. V gene TRBV29-1 combines with J gene TRBJ2-1; D remains unclear. Germline loops: CDR1 SQVTM, CDR2 ANQGSEA. This CDR3 is 14 amino acids long. V gave up 2 bases and J gave up 4 bases, with 12 bases separating them. The CDR3 protein is CSVETLSFYNEQFF. The CDR3 nucleotides read TGCAGCGTTGAAACTCTATCATTTTACAATGAGCAGTTCTTC.

This clonotype has at least ten counts. The chain carries TRBV5-1 and TRBJ2-7; D might be TRBD1 (5 bases). Germline V gives CDR1 SGHRS, CDR2 YFSETQ. This CDR3 spans 14 amino acids. Trimming stripped 0 bases from V and 3 bases from J, with 10 bases between. For the CDR3, the DNA is TGCGCCAGCAGCTTGGCTAGGGGTTACTACGAGCAGTACTTC. It specifies CASSLARGYYEQYF.

This clonotype was counted only a few times. The chain has TRBV20-1 and TRBJ1-1, with D perhaps TRBD1 (6 bases). Germline V gene lookup returns CDR1 DFQATT and CDR2 SNEGSKA (reference sequence). With 4 bases removed from V and 1 base from J, the gap between germline ends came to 16 bases. This CDR3 is 15 amino acids long. The CDR3 spells CSAKKGGGPNTEAFF. The CDR3 region has the DNA TGCAGTGCTAAAAAAGGGGGGGGACCGAACACTGAAGCTTTCTTT.

This clonotype has ten or more counts. This chain uses TRBV6-1 with TRBJ2-3; 7 bases fit TRBD1. The trim removed 4 bases at V and 1 base at J, leaving 8 bases unmatched. The CDR3 contains 16 residues. The germline V gene has CDR1 MNHNS and CDR2 SASEGT. The CDR3 sequence: CASSVGTARRTDTQYF. The CDR3 DNA reads as TGTGCCAGCAGTGTAGGGACAGCCCGGCGCACAGATACGCAGTATTTT.

The chain couples TRBV18 to TRBJ2-2; D may be TRBD1 (6 bases). Germline assignment: CDR1 KGHSH and CDR2 LQKENI. The CDR3 has 16 amino acids. V was trimmed by 0 bases and J by 5 bases, leaving 13 bases between them. The CDR3 DNA reads as TGTGCCAGCTCACCACCTAACAGGGTCACGACCGGGGAGCTGTTTTTT. This sequence encodes CASSPPNRVTTGELFF.

At least ten counts were recorded for this clonotype. The chain links TRBV12-3 or TRBV12-4 to TRBJ2-1; D is possibly TRBD2 (7 bases). V lost 3 bases and J 1 base, leaving 19 bases between the germline ends. The CDR3 is 18 residues long. CDR3 in amino acids: CASSFFITRGASYNEQFF. In DNA form, the CDR3 reads TGTGCCAGCAGTTTTTTTATCACTCGGGGGGCGTCCTACAATGAGCAGTTCTTC.

This clonotype was observed many times. The V call is TRBV7-8, the J call TRBJ2-3; 8 positions agree with TRBD2. J was trimmed by 1 base and V by 0 bases; bases with no gene match: 0. Germline V CDR1 and CDR2: SGHVS, FQNEAQ. The CDR3 runs 15 residues. This CDR3 reads CASSLALAGTDTQYF. CDR3 sequence (DNA): TGTGCCAGCAGCTTAGCACTAGCGGGCACAGATACGCAGTATTTT. The variable domain in full, with the rest retrieved from reference TRBV7-8 and TRBJ2-3, is GAGVSQSPRYKVAKRGQDVALRCDPISGHVSLFWYQQALGQGPEFLTYFQNEAQLDKSGLPSDRFFAERPEGSVSTLKIQRTQQEDSAVYLCASSLALAGTDTQYFGPGTRLTVL.

In its sample, this clonotype was seen many times. The rearrangement uses TRBV28 and TRBJ1-6; D may be TRBD1 (6 bases). The CDR3 has 16 amino acids. Germline CDR1 reads MDHEN; CDR2 reads SYDVKM. V gave up 0 bases and J gave up 8 bases, with 14 bases separating them. The CDR3 protein is CASSLWSGQGYSPLHF. The CDR3, as DNA: TGTGCCAGCAGTTTATGGTCGGGTCAGGGGTATTCACCCCTCCACTTT. Full variable domain (rest looked up from reference TRBV28 and TRBJ1-6): DVKVTQSSRYLVKRTGEKVFLECVQDMDHENMFWYRQDPGLGLRLIYFSYDVKMKEKGDIPEGYSVSREKKERFSLILESASTNQTSMYLCASSLWSGQGYSPLHFGNGTRLTVT.

This clonotype was seen many times. The gene calls are TRBV28 and TRBJ2-2; D not certain. V was clipped by 2 bases and J by 1 base, with 5 bases between them. CDR3 length: 14 residues. In germline, CDR1 is MDHEN, CDR2 SYDVKM. CDR3 DNA sequence: TGTGCCAGCAGTTTAATAGGGAACACCGGGGAGCTGTTTTTT. Protein: CASSLIGNTGELFF.

This clonotype showed up many times. The chain has TRBV10-2 and TRBJ1-5; the D is unclear. The CDR3 is made up of 16 amino acids. Germline V lookup: CDR1 WSHSY, CDR2 SAAADI. Trimming took off 2 bases at V and 0 bases at J, with 11 bases between the two ends. This chain's CDR3 is CASSERTVYSNQPQHF. The CDR3 DNA follows: TGCGCCAGCAGTGAGCGGACGGTCTATAGCAATCAGCCCCAGCATTTT.

V and J are TRBV5-6 and TRBJ1-5, with 8 nucleotides matching TRBD1. The CDR3 spans 17 residues. The J segment lost 0 bases and the V segment lost 2 bases, leaving 7 bases of the junction unmatched. The germline gives CDR1 SGHDT, CDR2 YYEEEE. The CDR3 sequence is CASSFGQGLYSNQPQHF. The CDR3 bases are TGTGCCAGCAGCTTCGGACAGGGCCTTTATAGCAATCAGCCCCAGCATTTT.